Listed below are T cell receptor beta chains from one sample, sequenced in a study of blood T cell repertoires in COVID-19. Using immunoSEQ multiplex PCR, the repertoire was profiled, and TCRdb retains in-frame clones only, with some absent. The sample lists 85,000 to 120,000 clones, roughly 80% seen once, with 13% to 15% in the top ten. The sample was peripheral blood. These receptors originate from a woman in her sixties or seventies with acute or convalescent COVID-19. CDR3s include the opening cysteine and the closing phenylalanine or tryptophan. D genes are given only for firm matches. Clone sizes are given selectively: once, few, many, or a class where the clone is expanded.

TRBD1 TRBJ1-1 14 TRBV30 . TGTGCCTGGAGTCGTGCAGGGGGAGGCACTGAAGCTTTCTTT CAWSRAGGGTEAFF
TRBD2 TRBJ2-3 16 TRBV6-1 . TGTGCCAGCAGTGAAGCGGGCGGGGGAGGCACAGATACGCAGTATTTT CASSEAGGGGTDTQYF
. TRBJ1-4 13 TRBV12-3/TRBV12-4 . TGTGCCAGCAGTTTGTCTCGTAATGAAAAACTGTTTTTT CASSLSRNEKLFF
TRBD1 TRBJ2-6 21 TRBV29-1 . TGCAGCGTTGAAGATATCGTAACAGGGGGCGAGACGATCTCTGGGGCCAACGTCCTGACTTTC CSVEDIVTGGETISGANVLTF
TRBD1 TRBJ1-5 14 TRBV19 . TGTGCCAGTAGTACACGGACAGGCGGTCAGCCCCAGCATTTT CASSTRTGGQPQHF
TRBD1 TRBJ2-3 13 TRBV28 . TGTGCCAGCAGTTCTAGGGGGCCAGATACGCAGTATTTT CASSSRGPDTQYF
TRBD1 TRBJ1-6 18 TRBV5-5 . TGTGCCAGCAGCCTTGAGGGACAGGGGGTCTCCTATAATTCACCCCTCCACTTT CASSLEGQGVSYNSPLHF
TRBD2 TRBJ2-4 14 TRBV19 few TGTGCCAGTAGTAACATAGCGGGTAAAAACATTCAGTACTTC CASSNIAGKNIQYF
. TRBJ2-7 13 TRBV19 . TGTGCCAGTAGTCTCGGGGACTCCTACGAGCAGTACTTC CASSLGDSYEQYF
. TRBJ2-5 16 TRBV6-1 . TGTGCCAGCAGTGAAAGATTCGGGGATACCCCCGGGACCCAGTACTTC CASSERFGDTPGTQYF
. TRBJ1-2 13 TRBV2 . TGTGCCAGCAGTGCCTCTTCTAACTATGGCTACACCTTC CASSASSNYGYTF
TRBD2 TRBJ2-2 16 TRBV7-2 once TGTGCCAGCAGCTTAGCCCTAGCGGGGAACACCGGGGAGCTGTTTTTT CASSLALAGNTGELFF
. TRBJ2-1 13 TRBV10-1 . TGCGCCAGCAGTGAGCCCGATCGGAATGAGCAGTTCTTC CASSEPDRNEQFF
TRBD1 TRBJ1-2 14 TRBV19 . TGTGCCACCGTCAGTTGGACAGGGAACTATGGCTACACCTTC CATVSWTGNYGYTF